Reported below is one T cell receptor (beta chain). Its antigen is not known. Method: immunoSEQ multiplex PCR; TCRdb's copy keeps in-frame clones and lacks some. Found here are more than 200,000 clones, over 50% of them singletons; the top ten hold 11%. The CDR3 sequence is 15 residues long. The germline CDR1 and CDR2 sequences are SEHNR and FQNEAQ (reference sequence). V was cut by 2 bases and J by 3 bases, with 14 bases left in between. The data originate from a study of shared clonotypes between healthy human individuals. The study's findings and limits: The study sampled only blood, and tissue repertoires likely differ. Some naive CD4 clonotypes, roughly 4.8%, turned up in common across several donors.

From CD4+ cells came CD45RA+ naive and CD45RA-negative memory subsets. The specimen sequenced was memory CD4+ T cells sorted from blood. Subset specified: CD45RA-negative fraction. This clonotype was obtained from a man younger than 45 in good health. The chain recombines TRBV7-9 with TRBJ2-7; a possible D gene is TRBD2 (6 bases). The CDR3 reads CASSLSSSANYEQYF. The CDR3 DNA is TGTGCCAGCAGCTTAAGTTCTAGCGCGAACTACGAGCAGTACTTC.